Following are 13 T cell receptor beta chains from one sample sequenced in a study of T cells in Graves' hyperthyroidism and ophthalmopathy. The TCR beta CDR3 regions underwent amplification using RNA transcripts as the source. HTBI primers drove first-round RT-PCR of the TCR CDR3. TCRdb reanalysed the multiplex PCR reads using MiXCR and keeps one entry per CDR3 protein. Of roughly 380,000 distinct CDR3 sequences listed, approximately 15% are singletons. Material: blood. The source is a woman aged 18 to 35 with Graves' hyperthyroidism.

The rearrangement joins TRBV2 to TRBJ2-1; the match to TRBD1 covers 7 bases. V dropped 7 bases and J dropped 2; count of bases not matched to a gene: 11. Germline V gene sequence: CDR1 SNHLY, CDR2 FYNNEI. The length of the CDR3 is 16 residues. The CDR3 DNA reads TGTGCCAGCACATCCGGAACAGGGGAACCCTACAATGAGCAGTTCTTC. This translates into CASTSGTGEPYNEQFF.

Only a few counts were recorded for this clonotype. The chain is built from TRBV27 and TRBJ2-2; possibly TRBD1 for D (5 bases). V was cut by 3 bases and J by 6 bases, with 14 bases left in between. Germline CDR1 reads MNHEY; CDR2 reads SMNVEV (reference sequence). This CDR3 has 15 amino acids. CDR3 sequence: CASSFSRVWAGELFF. CDR3 bases: TGTGCCAGCAGTTTTTCCAGGGTTTGGGCCGGGGAGCTGTTTTTT.

This clonotype has more than one count but fewer than ten. The chain couples TRBV7-9 to TRBJ1-4; weak D call: TRBD1 (5 bases). Trimming shortened V by 3 bases and J by 4 bases, and 9 bases separated the two germline ends. This CDR3 contains 14 residues. CDR1 and CDR2 from the germline V gene are SEHNR and FQNEAQ (reference sequence). The CDR3 is CASSFGGVNEKLFF. The CDR3 DNA reads as TGTGCCAGCAGCTTCGGAGGGGTTAATGAAAAACTGTTTTTT.

This clonotype has only a few counts. The chain is built from TRBV27 and TRBJ2-2, with D perhaps matching TRBD2 (6 bases). V was pared by 6 bases and J by 7 bases, with 21 bases between. This CDR3 comprises 16 residues. CDR1 and CDR2 (germline): MNHEY, SMNVEV (reference sequence). CDR3 sequence reads: CASRPSGPVGFGELFF. In DNA, the CDR3 is TGTGCCAGCAGGCCCAGCGGGCCGGTCGGTTTCGGGGAGCTGTTTTTT.

The sample holds many counts of this clonotype. This chain links TRBV11-2 with TRBJ2-1, with 7 positions matching TRBD1. V was clipped by 4 bases and J by 0 bases; unmatched bases: 9. CDR1 and CDR2 from the germline V gene are SGHAT and FQNNGV. The CDR3 has 17 amino acids. CDR3 bases: TGTGCCAGCAGCTCGAACAGGGGCGTCAGCTCCTACAATGAGCAGTTCTTC. Encoded protein: CASSSNRGVSSYNEQFF.

Many counts were recorded for this clonotype. The V and J genes are TRBV27 and TRBJ1-1; D remains unclear. Germline loops: CDR1 MNHEY, CDR2 SMNVEV (reference sequence). The CDR3 totals 16 residues. V was pared by 2 bases and J by 2 bases, with 15 bases between. The CDR3 loop reads CASSLEGVRYNTEAFF. The CDR3 coding sequence is TGTGCCAGCAGTTTAGAAGGCGTCAGATATAACACTGAAGCTTTCTTT.

V gene TRBV6-1 combines with J gene TRBJ2-2; D remains ambiguous. Germline loops: CDR1 MNHNS, CDR2 SASEGT. Trimming removed 7 bases at V and 2 bases at J, with 11 bases between. This CDR3 is built from 14 residues. CDR3 nucleotide sequence: TGTGCCAGCATGACAACCCTAAACACCGGGGAGCTGTTTTTT. Amino acid sequence: CASMTTLNTGELFF.

This clonotype has a handful of counts. This chain uses TRBV30 with TRBJ1-4, with TRBD1 matching 8 bases. The V and J ends lost 1 base and 8 bases, in that order; junction bases with no gene match: 9. In germline, CDR1 is GTSNPN, CDR2 SVGIG (reference sequence). The CDR3 length is 15 residues. The CDR3: CAWSENLAGGEKLFF. The CDR3 bases are TGTGCCTGGAGTGAGAATTTGGCAGGGGGCGAAAAACTGTTTTTT.

Comments on this clonotype: This sequence may be a read error, since a much larger clone differs from it by one base. This sequence joins TRBV12-3 or TRBV12-4 and TRBJ1-6; weak D call: TRBD1 (5 bases). V lost 5 bases to trimming and J lost 1 base, with 21 bases between them. There are 19 residues in the CDR3. CDR3 residues: CASSLRQRSSRSYNSPLHF. The DNA of the CDR3 is TGTGCCAGCAGTCTCCGACAGAGGAGTTCCAGATCCTATAATTCACCCCTCCACTTT.

The chain employs TRBV20-1 and TRBJ2-2; D may correspond to TRBD1 or TRBD2 (5 bases each). V was clipped by 1 base and J by 2 bases, with 14 bases between them. The CDR3 spans 16 residues. Germline CDR1 and CDR2: DFQATT and SNEGSKA (reference sequence). The DNA of the CDR3 is TGCAGTGCTAGAGGGGGCTTCGGGGCAAACACCGGGGAGCTGTTTTTT. This translates into CSARGGFGANTGELFF.

In its sample, this clonotype was seen a few times. J is TRBJ2-3 and V is TRBV20-1; 12 bases map to TRBD2. Trimming took 2 bases from V and 5 from J; bases not matched to a gene: 5. The CDR3 has 15 residues. Germline V lookup: CDR1 DFQATT, CDR2 SNEGSKA (reference sequence). The DNA for the CDR3 is TGCAGTGCTAGAACTAGCGGGAGGTGGATAGATACGCAGTATTTT. Protein: CSARTSGRWIDTQYF.

This clonotype was seen repeatedly, ten times or more. The chain links TRBV20-1 to TRBJ2-7; 12 bases are a match to TRBD1. This CDR3 contains 14 residues. The germline gives CDR1 DFQATT, CDR2 SNEGSKA (reference sequence). J gave up 6 bases and V 3 bases, and 6 bases lay outside the gene matches. The CDR3 region has the DNA TGCAGTGCTAGGCCCGGGACAGGGGGCGCCGAGCAGTACTTC. As protein: CSARPGTGGAEQYF.

This clonotype was found many times. The V gene is TRBV5-6, the J gene TRBJ1-1, with no clear D. The CDR3 is 12 amino acids. Germline V lookup: CDR1 SGHDT, CDR2 YYEEEE. With 0 bases removed from V and 2 bases from J, the gap between germline ends came to 2 bases. The CDR3 is CASSLANTEAFF. The DNA for the CDR3 is TGTGCCAGCAGCTTGGCTAACACTGAAGCTTTCTTT. Complete variable domain (other parts from reference TRBV5-6 and TRBJ1-1): DAGVTQSPTHLIKTRGQQVTLRCSPKSGHDTVSWYQQALGQGPQFIFQYYEEEERQRGNFPDRFSGHQFPNYSSELNVNALLLGDSALYLCASSLANTEAFFGQGTRLTVV.